The clone carrying this T cell receptor (beta chain) was picked up a small number of times. The antigen is not known. At one boundary the junction diverges from the germline segment, which might be a read error. The sample is drawn from a study of vaccination and CD4 T cells after COVID-19. Study-wide background: Sampling after COVID took place at a median of about 98 days (range 35 to 161) following diagnosis. The authors exposed cells to overlapping spike peptides derived from SARS-CoV-2, HCoV-NL63, HCoV-OC43 and HCoV-229E.

Treatment of the sample: roughly 10-day PBMC culture with coronavirus spike peptide pools or control peptides (ViraFEST assay). Sequencing of DNA taken from cultured CD4+ T cells relied on the Oncomine TCR Beta short-read assay. TCRdb processed the PCR reads anew with MiXCR; each CDR3 protein has one entry. In the table there are 20,000 to 25,000 distinct CDR3 sequences, 35% to 50% of which are singletons. Specimen: CD4+ T cells from blood, cultured in vitro. The sequence derives from a human donor who had recovered from COVID-19.

The CDR3 is CASSIEGGPRRKIF. CDR3 nucleotide sequence: TGTGCCAGTAGTATTGAAGGGGGCCCTAGAAGAAAAATCTTC. V and J are TRBV19 and TRBJ2-7; 7 nucleotides line up with TRBD1. Germline CDR1 LNHDA, CDR2 SQIVND (reference sequence). The CDR3 sequence is 14 residues long.